A selection of T cell receptor beta chains follows, all from one sample in a study of beta chain features in type 1 diabetes. Assay: immunoSEQ multiplex PCR; the TCRdb copy retains only in-frame clones and omits some. The table lists 120,000 to 150,000 clones, more than 9% of them singletons, with roughly 1.4% in the top ten. Source material: naive CD4+ T cells from blood. The receptors come from a man between 18 and 29 years old in good health. Each CDR3 is given without its conserved first and last residue.

length: 9; V: TRBV28; CDR3: ASKAYNEQF
length: 11; V: TRBV5-4; CDR3: AATTGTYNEQF
length: 13; V: TRBV4-3; CDR3: ASSQGTGFEETQY
length: 12; V: TRBV7-6; CDR3: ASSSLSGANVLT
length: 10; V: TRBV16; CDR3: ASSPQNQGKF
length: 13; V: TRBV9; CDR3: ASSGDSMIYNEQF
length: 12; V: TRBV5-1; CDR3: ASSPGTGHSPLH
length: 13; V: TRBV5-1; CDR3: ASSLARGSYNEQF
length: 16; V: TRBV9; CDR3: ASSFSPGGREVNSPLH
length: 9; V: TRBV2; CDR3: ASSEGPPLH
length: 11; V: TRBV28; CDR3: ASSQGAYQPQH
length: 11; V: TRBV30; CDR3: AWSVTENEKLF
length: 11; V: TRBV30; CDR3: AWSAQLQDEQF
length: 13; V: TRBV27; CDR3: ASSSMDRGQYEQY
length: 13; V: TRBV2; CDR3: ASSAQGNLAETQY
length: 13; V: TRBV6-6; CDR3: ASRSSGAAKNIQY
length: 16; V: TRBV4-2; CDR3: ASSHGDRGRRGNTEAF
length: 13; V: TRBV28; CDR3: ASSRSSGGNNEQF
length: 11; V: TRBV19; CDR3: ASRQVRNQPQH
length: 14; V: TRBV28; CDR3: ASSSERGWGVNIQY
length: 13; V: TRBV5-5; CDR3: ASSLAGFDNQPQH
length: 13; V: TRBV6-4; CDR3: AGRGGEILHNEQF
length: 13; V: TRBV7-3; CDR3: ASSLMGGANQPQH
length: 12; V: TRBV19; CDR3: ASSIEVSTGELF
length: 15; V: TRBV7-3; CDR3: ASSLTGGAGRSYEQY
length: 13; V: TRBV6-5; CDR3: ASRQGLNSNQPQH
length: 12; V: TRBV28; CDR3: ASSLGQGTYGYT
length: 11; V: TRBV9; CDR3: ASSVNWQGPAF
length: 15; V: TRBV5-1; CDR3: ASSMNTGGIQNSPLH
length: 13; V: TRBV7-3; CDR3: ASSLRGGTAYEQY
length: 13; V: TRBV6-5; CDR3: ASSYTTAGQETQY
length: 13; V: TRBV6-5; CDR3: ASSRDRGNGPEAF
length: 13; V: TRBV6-6; CDR3: ASSSPGTYYNEQF